The entry below describes one T cell receptor (beta chain). Its target is not known. This table comes from immunoSEQ multiplex PCR, and its TCRdb copy is limited to in-frame clones, with some not included. The sample yields roughly 64,000 clones, approximately 85% seen once. This record belongs to a study of OX40 agonist ivuxolimab in advanced cancers. General study findings and limits: In the 0.1 to 3.0 mg/kg range, CD4+ and CD8+ blood T cells had expanded clonally by week 6.

Autoimmune disease history or systemic immunosuppression barred patients. The sample consisted of CD4+ or CD8+ T cells sorted from blood, taken in a trial of the OX40 agonist ivuxolimab. This sequence was found in an adult with an advanced solid tumor such as melanoma, head and neck, liver or kidney cancer.

The CDR3 region is CASKQQGSNGYTF. In DNA, the CDR3 is TGTGCCAGCAAACAACAGGGTTCCAATGGCTACACCTTC. The V call is TRBV6-5, the J call TRBJ1-2; tentative D call: TRBD1 (6 bases). The germline gives CDR1 MNHEY, CDR2 SVGAGI. Trimming left V 7 bases short and J 6 bases short, with 15 bases between. The CDR3 spans 13 residues.